The clone carrying this T cell receptor beta chain was seen ten or more times. TCRdb reanalysed the 5' RACE reads using MiXCR and keeps one entry per CDR3 protein. The sample yields under 200,000 distinct CDR3 sequences, 6% to 7.5% seen once. The entry originates in a study of T cells after yellow fever vaccination. About the research overall: Preparation of the low-cell-number fractions used SMART-Seq v4 Ultra Low Input.

The CDR3 length is 14 residues. The V gene lost 3 bases and the J gene lost 5 bases, with 12 bases spanning the gap. Germline V gives CDR1 KGHSH, CDR2 LQKENI. This sample comprised CD4+ T cells sorted from PBMCs, obtained 5 days after the first yellow fever vaccination. The sequence derives from a man between 18 and 29 years old who received the YFV17D yellow fever vaccine. The J gene is TRBJ2-3, the V gene TRBV18; the D is unclear. The CDR3 loop reads CASSPLFEEDTQYF. In DNA, the CDR3 is TGTGCCAGCTCACCCCTATTCGAGGAAGATACGCAGTATTTT.